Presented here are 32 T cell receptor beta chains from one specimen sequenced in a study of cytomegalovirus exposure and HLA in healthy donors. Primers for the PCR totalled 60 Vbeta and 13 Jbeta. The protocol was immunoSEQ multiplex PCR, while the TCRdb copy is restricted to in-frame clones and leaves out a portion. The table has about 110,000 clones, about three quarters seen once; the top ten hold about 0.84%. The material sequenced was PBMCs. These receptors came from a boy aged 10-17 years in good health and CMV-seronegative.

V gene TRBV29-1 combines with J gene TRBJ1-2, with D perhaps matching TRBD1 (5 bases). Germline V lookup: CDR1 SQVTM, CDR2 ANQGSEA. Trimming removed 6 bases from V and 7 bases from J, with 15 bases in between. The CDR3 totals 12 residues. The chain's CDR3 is CSVRTPGPGYTF. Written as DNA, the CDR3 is TGCAGCGTCAGAACCCCAGGGCCTGGCTACACCTTC.

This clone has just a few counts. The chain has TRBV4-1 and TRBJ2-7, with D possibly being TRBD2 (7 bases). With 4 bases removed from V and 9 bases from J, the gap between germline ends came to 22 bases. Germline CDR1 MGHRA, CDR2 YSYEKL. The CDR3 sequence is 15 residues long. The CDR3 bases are TGCGCCAGCAGCCTTGGGAGGGGGGGCGCGGACGGGCAGTACTTC. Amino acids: CASSLGRGGADGQYF.

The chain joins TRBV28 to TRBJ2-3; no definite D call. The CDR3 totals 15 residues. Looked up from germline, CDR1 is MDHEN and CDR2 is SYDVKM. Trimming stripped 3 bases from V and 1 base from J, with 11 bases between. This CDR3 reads CASSLGRVGTDTQYF. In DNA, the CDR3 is TGTGCCAGCAGTTTGGGTCGGGTTGGCACAGATACGCAGTATTTT. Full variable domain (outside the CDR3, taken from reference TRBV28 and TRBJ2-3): DVKVTQSSRYLVKRTGEKVFLECVQDMDHENMFWYRQDPGLGLRLIYFSYDVKMKEKGDIPEGYSVSREKKERFSLILESASTNQTSMYLCASSLGRVGTDTQYFGPGTRLTVL.

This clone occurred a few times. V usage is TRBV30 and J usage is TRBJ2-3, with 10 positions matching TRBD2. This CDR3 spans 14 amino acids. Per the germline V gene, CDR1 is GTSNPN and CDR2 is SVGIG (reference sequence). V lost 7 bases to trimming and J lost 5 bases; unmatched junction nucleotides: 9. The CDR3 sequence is CASQGVAGGDTQYF. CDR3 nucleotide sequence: TGTGCCTCCCAGGGGGTAGCGGGAGGAGATACGCAGTATTTT.

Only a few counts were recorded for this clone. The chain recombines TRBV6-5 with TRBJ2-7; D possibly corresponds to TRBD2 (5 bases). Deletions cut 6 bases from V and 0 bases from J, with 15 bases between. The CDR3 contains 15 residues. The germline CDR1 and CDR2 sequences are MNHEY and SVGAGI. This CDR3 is CASSRTYSSSYEQYF. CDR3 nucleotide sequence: TGTGCCAGCAGCAGGACTTACTCGAGCTCCTACGAGCAGTACTTC.

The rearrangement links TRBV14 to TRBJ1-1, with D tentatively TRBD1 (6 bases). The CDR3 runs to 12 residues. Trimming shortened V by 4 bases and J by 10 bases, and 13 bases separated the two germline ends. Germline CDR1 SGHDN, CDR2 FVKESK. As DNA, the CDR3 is TGTGCCAGCAGCCCAATACAGGGTCTAGCTTTCTTT. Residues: CASSPIQGLAFF.

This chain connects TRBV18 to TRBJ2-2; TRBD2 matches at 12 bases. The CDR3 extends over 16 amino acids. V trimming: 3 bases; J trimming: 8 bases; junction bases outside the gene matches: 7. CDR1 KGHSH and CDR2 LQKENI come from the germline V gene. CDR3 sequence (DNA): TGTGCCAGCTCACCCCTAGCGGGGGGGCCCGAAGGGGAGCTGTTTTTT. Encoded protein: CASSPLAGGPEGELFF.

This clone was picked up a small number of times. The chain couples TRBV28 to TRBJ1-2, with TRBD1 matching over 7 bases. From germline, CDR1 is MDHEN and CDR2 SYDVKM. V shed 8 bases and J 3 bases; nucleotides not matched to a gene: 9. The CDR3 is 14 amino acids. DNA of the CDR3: TGTGCCAGCCACCAACAGGGGAATTACTATGGCTACACCTTC. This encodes CASHQQGNYYGYTF.

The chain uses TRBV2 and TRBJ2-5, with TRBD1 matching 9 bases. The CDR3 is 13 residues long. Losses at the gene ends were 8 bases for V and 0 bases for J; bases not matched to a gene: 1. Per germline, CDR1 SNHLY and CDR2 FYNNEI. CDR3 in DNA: TGTGCCAGCGGGACAGGGAACCAAGAGACCCAGTACTTC. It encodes CASGTGNQETQYF.

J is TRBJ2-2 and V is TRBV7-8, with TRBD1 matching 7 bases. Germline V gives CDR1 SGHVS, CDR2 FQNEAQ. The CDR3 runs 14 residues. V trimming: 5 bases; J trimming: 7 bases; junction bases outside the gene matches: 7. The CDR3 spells CASSADRVRGELFF. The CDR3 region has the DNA TGTGCCAGCAGCGCCGACAGGGTACGCGGGGAGCTGTTTTTT.

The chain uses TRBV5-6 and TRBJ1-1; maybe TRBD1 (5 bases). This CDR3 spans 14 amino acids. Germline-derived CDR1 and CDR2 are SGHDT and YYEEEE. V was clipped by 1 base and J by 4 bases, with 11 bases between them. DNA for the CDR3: TGTGCCAGCAGCTTGATTGGGGGGGGCACTGAAGCTTTCTTT. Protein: CASSLIGGGTEAFF.

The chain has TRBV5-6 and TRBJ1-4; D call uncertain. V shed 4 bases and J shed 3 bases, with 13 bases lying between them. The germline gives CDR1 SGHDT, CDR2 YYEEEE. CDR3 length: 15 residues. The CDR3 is CASSLLLPPNEKLFF. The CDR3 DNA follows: TGTGCCAGCAGCCTACTGCTGCCACCTAATGAAAAACTGTTTTTT. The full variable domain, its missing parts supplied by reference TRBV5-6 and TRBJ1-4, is DAGVTQSPTHLIKTRGQQVTLRCSPKSGHDTVSWYQQALGQGPQFIFQYYEEEERQRGNFPDRFSGHQFPNYSSELNVNALLLGDSALYLCASSLLLPPNEKLFFGSGTQLSVL.

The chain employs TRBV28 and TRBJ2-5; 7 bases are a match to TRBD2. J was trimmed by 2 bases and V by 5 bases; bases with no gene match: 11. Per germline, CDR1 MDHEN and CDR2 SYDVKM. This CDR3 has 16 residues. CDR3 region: CASSLLLAREQETQYF. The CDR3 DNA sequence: TGTGCCAGCAGTCTCCTACTAGCGCGGGAACAAGAGACCCAGTACTTC.

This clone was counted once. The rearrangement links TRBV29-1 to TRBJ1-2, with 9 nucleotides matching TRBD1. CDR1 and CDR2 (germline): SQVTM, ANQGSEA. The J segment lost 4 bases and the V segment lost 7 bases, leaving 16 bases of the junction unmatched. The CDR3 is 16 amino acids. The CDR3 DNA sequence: TGCAGCGGGATGGGGACAGGGATAGAAAGAGGCTATGGCTACACCTTC. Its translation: CSGMGTGIERGYGYTF.

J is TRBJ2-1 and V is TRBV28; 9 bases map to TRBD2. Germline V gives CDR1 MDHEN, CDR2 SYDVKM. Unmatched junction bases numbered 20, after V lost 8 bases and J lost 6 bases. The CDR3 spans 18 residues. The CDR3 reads CASGTLAGGTFGGNEQFF. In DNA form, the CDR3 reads TGTGCCAGCGGGACGTTGGCGGGGGGGACATTCGGCGGCAATGAGCAGTTCTTC.

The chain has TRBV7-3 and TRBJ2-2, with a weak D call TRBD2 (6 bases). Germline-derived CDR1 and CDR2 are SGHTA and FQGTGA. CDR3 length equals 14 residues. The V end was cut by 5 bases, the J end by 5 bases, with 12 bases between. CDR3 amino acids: CASSPSGGTGELFF. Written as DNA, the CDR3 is TGTGCCAGCAGCCCGAGCGGAGGGACCGGGGAGCTGTTTTTT.

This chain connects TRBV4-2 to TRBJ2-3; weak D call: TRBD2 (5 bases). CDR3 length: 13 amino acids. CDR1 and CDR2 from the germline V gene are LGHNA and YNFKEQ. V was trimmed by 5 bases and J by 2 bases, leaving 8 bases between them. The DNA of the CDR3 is TGTGCCAGCAGCATGGAGGCCACAGATACGCAGTATTTT. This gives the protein CASSMEATDTQYF.

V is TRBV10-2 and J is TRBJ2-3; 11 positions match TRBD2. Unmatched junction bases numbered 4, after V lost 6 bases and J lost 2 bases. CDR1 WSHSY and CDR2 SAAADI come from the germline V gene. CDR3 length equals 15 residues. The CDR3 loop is CASRGLAGDTDTQYF. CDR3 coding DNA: TGCGCCAGCAGAGGACTAGCGGGCGACACAGATACGCAGTATTTT.

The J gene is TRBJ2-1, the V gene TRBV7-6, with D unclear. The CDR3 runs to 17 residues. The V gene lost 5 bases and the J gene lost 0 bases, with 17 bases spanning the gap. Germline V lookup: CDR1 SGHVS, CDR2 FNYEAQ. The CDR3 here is CASSRGMAVSSYNEQFF. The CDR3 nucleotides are TGTGCCAGCAGCCGCGGCATGGCGGTGAGCTCCTACAATGAGCAGTTCTTC.

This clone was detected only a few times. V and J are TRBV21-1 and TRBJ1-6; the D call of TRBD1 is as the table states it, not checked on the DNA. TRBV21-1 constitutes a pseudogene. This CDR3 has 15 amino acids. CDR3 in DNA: TGTGCCAGCCGATCTTTGGGACAGTATAATTCACCCCTCCACTTT. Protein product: CASRSLGQYNSPLHF.

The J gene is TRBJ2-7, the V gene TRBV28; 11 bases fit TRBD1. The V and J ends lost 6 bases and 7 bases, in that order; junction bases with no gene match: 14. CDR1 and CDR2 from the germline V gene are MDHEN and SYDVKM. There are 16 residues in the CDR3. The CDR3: CASRSPSGTGGGEQYF. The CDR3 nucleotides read TGTGCCAGCAGATCACCCTCCGGGACAGGGGGAGGAGAGCAGTACTTC.

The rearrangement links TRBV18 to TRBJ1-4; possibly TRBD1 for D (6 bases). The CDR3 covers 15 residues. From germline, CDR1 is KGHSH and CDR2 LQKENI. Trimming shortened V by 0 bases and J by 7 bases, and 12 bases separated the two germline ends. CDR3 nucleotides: TGTGCCAGCTCACCACCGGGGGGGCGCGGTGAAAAACTGTTTTTT. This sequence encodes CASSPPGGRGEKLFF.

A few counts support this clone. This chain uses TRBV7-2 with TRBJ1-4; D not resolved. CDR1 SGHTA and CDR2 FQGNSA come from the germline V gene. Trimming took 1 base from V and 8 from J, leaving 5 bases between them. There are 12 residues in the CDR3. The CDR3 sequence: CASSLDREKLFF. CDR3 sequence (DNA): TGTGCCAGCAGCTTAGACAGAGAAAAACTGTTTTTT.

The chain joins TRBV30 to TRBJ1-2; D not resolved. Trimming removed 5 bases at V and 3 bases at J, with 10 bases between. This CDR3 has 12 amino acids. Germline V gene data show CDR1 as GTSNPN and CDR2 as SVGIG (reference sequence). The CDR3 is CAWAVAHYGYTF. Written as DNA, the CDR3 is TGTGCCTGGGCGGTGGCGCACTATGGCTACACCTTC.

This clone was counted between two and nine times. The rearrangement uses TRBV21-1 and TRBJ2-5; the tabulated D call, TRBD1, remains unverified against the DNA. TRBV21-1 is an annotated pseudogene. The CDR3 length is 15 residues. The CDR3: CASSKGAGVKETQYF. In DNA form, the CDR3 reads TGTGCCAGCAGCAAAGGGGCAGGGGTAAAAGAGACCCAGTACTTC.

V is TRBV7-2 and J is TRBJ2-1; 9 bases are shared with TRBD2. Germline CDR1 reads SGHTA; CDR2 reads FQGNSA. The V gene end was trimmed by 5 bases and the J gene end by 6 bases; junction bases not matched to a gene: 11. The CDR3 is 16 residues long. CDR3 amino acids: CASSLEGGRGPNEQFF. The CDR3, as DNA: TGTGCCAGCAGCCTCGAGGGCGGGAGGGGTCCCAATGAGCAGTTCTTC.

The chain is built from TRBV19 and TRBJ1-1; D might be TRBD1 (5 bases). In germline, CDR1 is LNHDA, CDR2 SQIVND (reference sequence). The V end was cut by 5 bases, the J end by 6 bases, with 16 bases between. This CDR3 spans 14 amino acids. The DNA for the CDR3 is TGTGCCAGTAGTCACGGGGGTGCTATCGCTGAAGCTTTCTTT. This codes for CASSHGGAIAEAFF.

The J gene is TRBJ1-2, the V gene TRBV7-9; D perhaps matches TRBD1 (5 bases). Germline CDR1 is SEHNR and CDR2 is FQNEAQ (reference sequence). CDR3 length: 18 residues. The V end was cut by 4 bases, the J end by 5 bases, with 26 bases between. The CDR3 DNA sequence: TGTGCCAGCAGCTCTCCCTTCGACCCTAGACAGCTCGGGTATGGCTACACCTTC. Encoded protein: CASSSPFDPRQLGYGYTF.

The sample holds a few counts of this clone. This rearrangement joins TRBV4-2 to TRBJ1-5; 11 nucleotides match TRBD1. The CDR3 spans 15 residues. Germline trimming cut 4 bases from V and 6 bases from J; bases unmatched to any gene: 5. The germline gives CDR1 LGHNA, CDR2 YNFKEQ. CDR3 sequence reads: CASSLGTGGGQPQHF. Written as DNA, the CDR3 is TGTGCCAGCAGCCTCGGGACAGGGGGAGGTCAGCCCCAGCATTTT.

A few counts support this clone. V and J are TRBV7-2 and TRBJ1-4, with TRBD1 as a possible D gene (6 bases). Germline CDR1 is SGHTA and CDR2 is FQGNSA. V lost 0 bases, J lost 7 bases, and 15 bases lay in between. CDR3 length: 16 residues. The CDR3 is CASSLALAGAGEKLFF. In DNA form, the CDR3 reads TGTGCCAGCAGCTTAGCGCTGGCAGGGGCAGGTGAAAAACTGTTTTTT.

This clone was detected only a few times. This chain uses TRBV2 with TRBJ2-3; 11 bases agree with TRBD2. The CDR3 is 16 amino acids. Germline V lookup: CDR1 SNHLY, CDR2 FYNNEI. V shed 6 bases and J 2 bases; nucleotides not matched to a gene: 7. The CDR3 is CASRPGTSGYTDTQYF. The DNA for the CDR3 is TGTGCCAGCAGGCCGGGGACTAGCGGATACACAGATACGCAGTATTTT.

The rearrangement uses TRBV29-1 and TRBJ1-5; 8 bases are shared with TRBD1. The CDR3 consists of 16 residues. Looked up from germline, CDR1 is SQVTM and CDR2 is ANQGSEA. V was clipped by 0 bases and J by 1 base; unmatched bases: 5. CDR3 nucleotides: TGCAGCGTTGAAGACCCTACAGGGGGGAGCAATCAGCCCCAGCATTTT. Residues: CSVEDPTGGSNQPQHF.